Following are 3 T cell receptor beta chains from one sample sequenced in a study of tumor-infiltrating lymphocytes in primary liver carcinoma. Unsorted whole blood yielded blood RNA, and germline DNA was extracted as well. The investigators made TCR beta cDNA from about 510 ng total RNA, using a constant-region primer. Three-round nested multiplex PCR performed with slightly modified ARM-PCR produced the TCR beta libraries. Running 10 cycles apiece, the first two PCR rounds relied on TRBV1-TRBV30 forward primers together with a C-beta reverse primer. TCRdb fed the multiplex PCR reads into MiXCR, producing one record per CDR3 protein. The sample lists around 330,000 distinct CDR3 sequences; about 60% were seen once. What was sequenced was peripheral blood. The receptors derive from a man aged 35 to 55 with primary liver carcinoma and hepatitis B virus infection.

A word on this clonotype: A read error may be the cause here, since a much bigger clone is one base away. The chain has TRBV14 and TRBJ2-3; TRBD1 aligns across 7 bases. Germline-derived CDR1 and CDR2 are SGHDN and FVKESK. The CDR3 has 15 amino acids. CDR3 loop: CATSQDPQGVDTQYF. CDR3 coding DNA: TGTGCCACCAGCCAAGATCCCCAGGGGGTCGATACGCAGTATTTT.

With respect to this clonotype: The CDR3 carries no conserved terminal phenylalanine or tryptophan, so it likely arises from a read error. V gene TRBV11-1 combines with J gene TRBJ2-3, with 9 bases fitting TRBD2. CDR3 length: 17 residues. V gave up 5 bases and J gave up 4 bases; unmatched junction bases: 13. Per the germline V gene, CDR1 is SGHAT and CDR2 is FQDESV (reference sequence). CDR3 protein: CASSPMVIAGEADTQYL. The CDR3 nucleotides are TGTGCCAGCAGCCCTATGGTGATAGCGGGAGAAGCAGATACGCAGTATCTT.

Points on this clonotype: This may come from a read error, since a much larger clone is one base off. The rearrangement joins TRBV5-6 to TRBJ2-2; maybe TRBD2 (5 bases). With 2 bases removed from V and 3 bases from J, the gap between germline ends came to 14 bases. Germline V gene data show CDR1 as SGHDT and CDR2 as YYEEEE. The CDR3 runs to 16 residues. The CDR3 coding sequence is TGTGCCAGCAGCTTCCTCCTGAGCGGAGACACCGGGGAGCTGTTTTTT. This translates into CASSFLLSGDTGELFF.